This T cell receptor (beta chain) was found in a study of blood T cell repertoires in COVID-19. Trimming removed 4 bases from V and 4 bases from J; junction bases left unmatched: 12. The germline V gene encodes CDR1 MDHEN and CDR2 SYDVKM. This CDR3 has 17 residues. Profiling relied on immunoSEQ multiplex PCR, and the TCRdb table lists in-frame clones only, not all of them. The sample records under 300,000 clones, 75% to 95% being singletons. This receptor was taken from a woman aged 18-35 years who had recovered from COVID-19. Sequencing was performed on PBMCs or T cells enriched from blood (not recorded which). This rearrangement joins TRBV28 to TRBJ1-5, with 8 bases identical to TRBD1. The CDR3 is CASSSLRQGSRNQPQHF. The CDR3 DNA follows: TGTGCCAGCAGTTCCTTAAGACAGGGGAGTAGGAATCAGCCCCAGCATTTT.